The 25 T cell receptor beta chains reported below all come from one sample, sequenced in a study of blood T cell dynamics during melanoma immunotherapy. Time point of the sample: pre-treatment baseline. Assay used: immunoSEQ multiplex PCR; TCRdb lists only in-frame clones, some missing. The table shows roughly 11,000 clones, with less than 85% occurring only once. The sequenced sample was blood, obtained from a patient treated with checkpoint blockade. These receptor sequences come from a human donor with melanoma.

The CDR3 loop is CASSLAFPDTQYF. The CDR3 DNA follows: TGTGCCAGCAGCTTAGCTTTTCCAGATACGCAGTATTTT. The V call is TRBV11-2, the J call TRBJ2-3; D ambiguous. Looked up from germline, CDR1 is SGHAT and CDR2 is FQNNGV. Trimming left V 1 base short and J 4 bases short, with 6 bases between. There are 13 residues in the CDR3.

This clone was observed a few times. J is TRBJ1-1 and V is TRBV5-3; 7 nucleotides line up with TRBD1. TRBV5-3 is an ORF; its function is uncertain. CDR3 length equals 14 residues. The J segment lost 3 bases and the V segment lost 8 bases, leaving 10 bases of the junction unmatched. For the CDR3, the DNA is TGTGCCAGCAGCATAGGACAGGCCTACACTGAAGCTTTCTTT. Encoded protein: CASSIGQAYTEAFF.

This chain joins TRBV27 and TRBJ1-1; weak D call: TRBD1 (5 bases). The V end lost 2 bases, the J end lost 6 bases, and 13 bases lay between the germline ends. Per germline, CDR1 MNHEY and CDR2 SMNVEV (reference sequence). The CDR3 runs 14 residues. In DNA form, the CDR3 reads TGTGCCAGCAGTTTAGAATATAGGGGATCTGAAGCTTTCTTT. Amino acids: CASSLEYRGSEAFF.

This chain joins TRBV11-3 and TRBJ1-1; no clear D. The CDR3 has 15 residues. V shed 4 bases and J shed 3 bases, with 15 bases lying between them. Germline V CDR1 and CDR2: SGHNT, YENEEA. CDR3 nucleotides: TGTGCCAGCAGCTCCGGACTGGGGAGAGACACTGAAGCTTTCTTT. Amino acid sequence: CASSSGLGRDTEAFF.

This clone was counted only a few times. V and J are TRBV13 and TRBJ1-1; 8 nucleotides match TRBD1. The CDR3 length is 16 residues. Germline assignment: CDR1 PRHDT and CDR2 FYEKMQ (reference sequence). V lost 1 base and J lost 4; bases outside the gene matches: 8. The CDR3: CASSLAGDRGPTEAFF. The CDR3 coding sequence is TGTGCCAGCAGCTTAGCTGGAGACAGGGGTCCCACTGAAGCTTTCTTT.

CDR3 DNA sequence: TGCGCCAGCAGCCAAGGGACCTTCTACGAGCAGTACTTC. Its translation: CASSQGTFYEQYF. This chain joins TRBV4-1 and TRBJ2-7; no firm D call. The CDR3 is 13 residues long. Germline V gives CDR1 MGHRA, CDR2 YSYEKL. Trimming removed 1 base at V and 3 bases at J, with 7 bases between.

The chain employs TRBV7-2 and TRBJ2-5, with 9 bases aligning to TRBD1. The CDR3 totals 16 residues. Germline V CDR1 and CDR2: SGHTA, FQGNSA. With V trimmed by 1 base and J by 5 bases, 8 bases remained unmatched. CDR3 DNA: TGTGCCAGCAGCTTAGAGAAGGGACAGGGAGTGGAGACCCAGTACTTC. Its translation is CASSLEKGQGVETQYF.

This chain joins TRBV7-9 and TRBJ2-5, with D perhaps matching TRBD1 (6 bases). V was clipped by 4 bases and J by 5 bases, with 14 bases between them. Germline CDR1 and CDR2: SEHNR and FQNEAQ (reference sequence). The CDR3 runs to 14 residues. CDR3 region: CASSSQGLSETQYF. CDR3 bases: TGTGCCAGCAGCTCACAGGGTTTATCGGAGACCCAGTACTTC. The full variable domain, with the rest looked up from reference TRBV7-9 and TRBJ2-5, is DTGVSQNPRHKITKRGQNVTFRCDPISEHNRLYWYRQTLGQGPEFLTYFQNEAQLEKSRLLSDRFSAERPKGSFSTLEIQRTEQGDSAMYLCASSSQGLSETQYFGPGTRLLVL.

This rearrangement joins TRBV10-3 to TRBJ1-5; perhaps TRBD1 as D (5 bases). The CDR3 has 15 residues. Germline assignment: CDR1 ENHRY and CDR2 SYGVKD. V was cut by 0 bases and J by 4 bases, with 10 bases left in between. DNA of the CDR3: TGTGCCATCAGTGAGTCGATCGGGGGGAATCAGCCCCAGCATTTT. Its translation is CAISESIGGNQPQHF.

The chain carries TRBV27 and TRBJ2-3; no definite D call. The CDR3 is made up of 13 amino acids. Germline V gene lookup returns CDR1 MNHEY and CDR2 SMNVEV (reference sequence). The V gene lost 2 bases and the J gene lost 4 bases, with 7 bases spanning the gap. CDR3 loop: CASSLGFSDTQYF. Here the CDR3 DNA reads TGTGCCAGCAGTTTAGGGTTCTCAGATACGCAGTATTTT.

As DNA, the CDR3 is TGTGCCTGGAGTGTCCTAGCGGGAGGCAATGAGCAGTTCTTC. It codes for CAWSVLAGGNEQFF. The chain recombines TRBV30 with TRBJ2-1, with 11 bases that match TRBD2. V was clipped by 0 bases and J by 6 bases; unmatched bases: 1. Per germline, CDR1 GTSNPN and CDR2 SVGIG (reference sequence). This CDR3 region has 14 residues.

The V gene is TRBV28, the J gene TRBJ2-1, with TRBD1 matching over 8 bases. Germline lookup yields CDR1 MDHEN and CDR2 SYDVKM. After removal of 6 bases from V and 7 bases from J, the junction contained 8 bases not matched to a gene. The CDR3 contains 14 residues. The CDR3 region has the DNA TGTGCCAGCAGAGGACAGGGCTATCGGAATGAGCAGTTCTTC. Protein: CASRGQGYRNEQFF.

The gene calls are TRBV5-5 and TRBJ2-1; D might be TRBD2 (5 bases). V lost 0 bases, J lost 0 bases, and 7 bases lay in between. The CDR3 is made up of 15 amino acids. Germline V gene lookup returns CDR1 SGHKS and CDR2 YYEKEE (reference sequence). CDR3 amino acids: CASSLDGSSYNEQFF. The CDR3 bases are TGTGCCAGCAGCTTGGATGGGAGCTCCTACAATGAGCAGTTCTTC.

V and J are TRBV28 and TRBJ2-5; weak D call: TRBD2 (5 bases). The J call is in doubt because the DNA end fits TRBJ2-7 better. The CDR3 runs 13 residues. Germline assignment: CDR1 MDHEN and CDR2 SYDVKM. Written as DNA, the CDR3 is TGTGCCAGCAGTTCAATCGGGGCCTACGAGCAGTACTTC. This encodes CASSSIGAYEQYF.

The J gene is TRBJ1-2, the V gene TRBV28; unclear D gene. The germline gives CDR1 MDHEN, CDR2 SYDVKM. The CDR3 is 11 residues long. V was pared by 11 bases and J by 3 bases, with 10 bases between. The CDR3 loop is CAVWSDYGYTF. CDR3 in DNA: TGTGCCGTCTGGAGCGACTATGGCTACACCTTC.

This clone has only a few counts. CDR3 protein: CASRPWTGTNQPQHF. CDR3 DNA sequence: TGCGCCAGCAGACCTTGGACAGGCACGAATCAGCCCCAGCATTTT. This chain links TRBV5-1 with TRBJ1-5; TRBD1 matches at 7 bases. The CDR3 is 15 amino acids. Trimming removed 5 bases from V and 4 bases from J; junction bases left unmatched: 9. Germline values: CDR1 SGHRS, CDR2 YFSETQ.

The rearrangement joins TRBV2 to TRBJ2-1; 7 bases are shared with TRBD2. The CDR3 totals 15 residues. Germline lookup yields CDR1 SNHLY and CDR2 FYNNEI. V shed 0 bases, J shed 12 bases, and the junction held 11 bases outside the gene matches. The CDR3 DNA follows: TGTGCCAGCAGTGAAGCGCTTCGGACTAGGGTGCCGCAGTTCTTC. Translating gives CASSEALRTRVPQFF. The full variable domain, in which reference TRBV2 and TRBJ2-1 provide the parts outside the CDR3, is EPEVTQTPSHQVTQMGQEVILRCVPISNHLYFYWYRQILGQKVEFLVSFYNNEISEKSEIFDDQFSVERPDGSNFTLKIRSTKLEDSAMYFCASSEALRTRVPQFFGPGTRLTVL.

The rearrangement joins TRBV11-2 to TRBJ2-3; D not certain. There are 16 residues in the CDR3. V dropped 5 bases and J dropped 0 bases, with 15 bases sitting between them. Germline CDR1 reads SGHAT; CDR2 reads FQNNGV. CDR3 sequence (DNA): TGTGCCAGCAGCCAGGCTGGCCGAGTTAGCACAGATACGCAGTATTTT. Translation gives CASSQAGRVSTDTQYF.

The chain couples TRBV28 to TRBJ1-3, with D hard to call. This CDR3 is built from 16 residues. Germline-derived CDR1 and CDR2 are MDHEN and SYDVKM. Trimming removed 5 bases from V and 0 bases from J, with 14 bases in between. The CDR3 nucleotides read TGTGCCAGCAGTCCCCCGGGAGGGCTCTCTGGAAACACCATATATTTT. Its translation: CASSPPGGLSGNTIYF.

The rearrangement joins TRBV7-2 to TRBJ2-7; tentative D call: TRBD2 (6 bases). V was clipped by 4 bases and J by 0 bases, with 10 bases between them. Germline CDR1 SGHTA, CDR2 FQGNSA. The CDR3 runs 14 residues. The CDR3 DNA reads TGTGCCAGCAGCTCCCGGGACTTCTCCTACGAGCAGTACTTC. Protein product: CASSSRDFSYEQYF. The whole variable domain, remainder taken from reference TRBV7-2 and TRBJ2-7, is GAGVSQSPSNKVTEKGKDVELRCDPISGHTALYWYRQSLGQGLEFLIYFQGNSAPDKSGLPSDRFSAERTGGSVSTLTIQRTQQEDSAVYLCASSSRDFSYEQYFGPGTRLTVT.

The genes are TRBV7-2 and TRBJ1-5; 11 bases are shared with TRBD1. With V trimmed by 4 bases and J by 7 bases, 3 bases remained unmatched. The germline V gene has CDR1 SGHTA and CDR2 FQGNSA. The CDR3 totals 14 residues. The CDR3 DNA reads as TGTGCCAGCAGCTCGGGACAGGGGGGCCAGCCCCAGCATTTT. Its translation is CASSSGQGGQPQHF.

This chain links TRBV7-2 with TRBJ2-7; a possible D gene is TRBD2 (6 bases). Germline CDR1 reads SGHTA; CDR2 reads FQGNSA. V was cut by 1 base and J by 2 bases, with 9 bases left in between. This CDR3 is built from 14 residues. This CDR3 is CASSLDGGAYEQYF. The CDR3 nucleotides are TGTGCCAGCAGCTTAGACGGGGGTGCCTACGAGCAGTACTTC.

CDR3 amino acids: CASARRDIEQYV. The DNA of the CDR3 is TGTGCCAGCGCTAGGAGGGACATCGAGCAGTACGTC. The V gene is TRBV2, the J gene TRBJ2-7, with D possibly called TRBD1 or TRBD2 (6 bases each). This CDR3 is 12 amino acids long. The ends were cut back, 8 bases at V and 6 bases at J, with 14 bases in the middle. Germline CDR1 is SNHLY and CDR2 is FYNNEI.

The V gene is TRBV7-7, the J gene TRBJ2-1; D gene unclear. V was clipped by 0 bases and J by 8 bases, with 8 bases between them. Germline CDR1 and CDR2: SSHAT and FNYEAQ (reference sequence). The CDR3 runs to 13 residues. This CDR3 reads CASSLAGWDEQFF. The CDR3 region has the DNA TGTGCCAGCAGCTTAGCAGGGTGGGATGAGCAGTTCTTC.

This clone was observed once. The V gene is TRBV6-1, the J gene TRBJ1-5; TRBD1 aligns across 7 bases. V trimming: 7 bases; J trimming: 1 base; junction bases outside the gene matches: 7. CDR3 length: 15 amino acids. The germline CDR1 and CDR2 sequences are MNHNS and SASEGT. The CDR3 protein is CASTRGQMSNQPQHF. CDR3 nucleotides: TGTGCCAGCACCCGGGGACAGATGAGCAATCAGCCCCAGCATTTT.